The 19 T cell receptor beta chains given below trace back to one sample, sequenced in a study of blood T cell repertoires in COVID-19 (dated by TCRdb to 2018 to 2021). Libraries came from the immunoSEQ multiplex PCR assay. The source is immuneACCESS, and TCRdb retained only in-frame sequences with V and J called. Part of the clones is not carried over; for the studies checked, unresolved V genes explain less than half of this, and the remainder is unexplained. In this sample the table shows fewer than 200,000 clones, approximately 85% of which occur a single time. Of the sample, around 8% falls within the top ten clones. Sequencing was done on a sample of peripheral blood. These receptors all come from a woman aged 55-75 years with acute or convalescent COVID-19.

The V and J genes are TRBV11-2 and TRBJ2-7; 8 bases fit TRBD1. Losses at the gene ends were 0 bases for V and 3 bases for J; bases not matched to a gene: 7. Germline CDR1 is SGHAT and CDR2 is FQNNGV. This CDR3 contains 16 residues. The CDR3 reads CASSLDGRQGLYEQYV. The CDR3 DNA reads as TGTGCCAGCAGCTTAGATGGGAGACAGGGGCTCTACGAGCAGTACGTC.

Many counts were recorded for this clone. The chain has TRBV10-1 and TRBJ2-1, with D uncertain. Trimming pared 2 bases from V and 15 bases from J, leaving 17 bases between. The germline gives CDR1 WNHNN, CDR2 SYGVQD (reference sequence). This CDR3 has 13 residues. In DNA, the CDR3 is TGCGCCAGCAGTGAGCGCCAGGAATTTGGGTCGTTCTTC. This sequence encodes CASSERQEFGSFF.

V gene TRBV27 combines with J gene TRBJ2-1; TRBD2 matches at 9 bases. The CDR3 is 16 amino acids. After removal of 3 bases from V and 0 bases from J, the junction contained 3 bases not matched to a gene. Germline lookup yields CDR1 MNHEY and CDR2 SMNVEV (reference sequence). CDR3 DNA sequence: TGTGCCAGCAGTTTCACTAGCGGGCCCTCCTACAATGAGCAGTTCTTC. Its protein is CASSFTSGPSYNEQFF.

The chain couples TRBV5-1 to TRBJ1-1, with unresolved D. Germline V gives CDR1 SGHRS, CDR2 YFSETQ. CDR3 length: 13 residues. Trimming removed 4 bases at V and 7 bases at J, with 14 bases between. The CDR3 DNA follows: TGCGCCAGCAGCACCGACGGAGGTGGTGAAGCTTTCTTT. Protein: CASSTDGGGEAFF. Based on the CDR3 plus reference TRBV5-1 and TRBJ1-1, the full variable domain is KAGVTQTPRYLIKTRGQQVTLSCSPISGHRSVSWYQQTPGQGLQFLFEYFSETQRNKGNFPGRFSGRQFSNSRSEMNVSTLELGDSALYLCASSTDGGGEAFFGQGTRLTVV.

The CDR3 here is CASRASGGHEQFF. CDR3 in DNA: TGTGCCAGCAGGGCTAGCGGGGGTCATGAGCAGTTCTTC. The chain employs TRBV7-3 and TRBJ2-1; TRBD2 agrees at 10 bases. The germline V gene has CDR1 SGHTA and CDR2 FQGTGA. After removal of 6 bases from V and 8 bases from J, the junction contained 4 bases not matched to a gene. This CDR3 is built from 13 residues.

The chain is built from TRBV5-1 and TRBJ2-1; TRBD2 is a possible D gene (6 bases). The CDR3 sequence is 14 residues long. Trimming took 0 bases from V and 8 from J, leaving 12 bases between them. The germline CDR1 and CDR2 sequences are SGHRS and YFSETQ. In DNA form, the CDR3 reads TGCGCCAGCAGCTTGGCCGGGACTCAGCATGAGCAGTTCTTC. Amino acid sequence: CASSLAGTQHEQFF.

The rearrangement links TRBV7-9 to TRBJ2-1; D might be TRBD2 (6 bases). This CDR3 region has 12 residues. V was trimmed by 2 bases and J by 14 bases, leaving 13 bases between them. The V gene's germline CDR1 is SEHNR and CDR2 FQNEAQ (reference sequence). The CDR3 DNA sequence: TGTGCCAGCAGCTTAATGACCCGGGAGAAGTTCTTC. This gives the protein CASSLMTREKFF.

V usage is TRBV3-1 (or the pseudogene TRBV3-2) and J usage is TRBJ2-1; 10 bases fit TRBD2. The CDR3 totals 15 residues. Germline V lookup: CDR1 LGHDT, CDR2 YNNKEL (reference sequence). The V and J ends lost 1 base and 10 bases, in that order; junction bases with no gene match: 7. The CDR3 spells CASSQGPAGGVEQFF. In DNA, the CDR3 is TGTGCCAGCAGCCAAGGGCCAGCGGGAGGGGTCGAGCAGTTCTTC.

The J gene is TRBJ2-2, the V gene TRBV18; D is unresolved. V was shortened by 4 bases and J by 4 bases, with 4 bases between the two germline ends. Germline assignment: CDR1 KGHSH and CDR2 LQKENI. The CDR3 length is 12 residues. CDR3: CASSRRTGELFF. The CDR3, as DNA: TGTGCCAGCTCACGTCGCACCGGGGAGCTGTTTTTT.

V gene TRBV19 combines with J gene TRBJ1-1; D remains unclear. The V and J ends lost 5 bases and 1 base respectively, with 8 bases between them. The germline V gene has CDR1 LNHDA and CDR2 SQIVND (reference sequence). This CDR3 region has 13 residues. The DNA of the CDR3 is TGTGCCAGTAGTGCGGTTAGGAACACTGAAGCTTTCTTT. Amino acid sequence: CASSAVRNTEAFF.

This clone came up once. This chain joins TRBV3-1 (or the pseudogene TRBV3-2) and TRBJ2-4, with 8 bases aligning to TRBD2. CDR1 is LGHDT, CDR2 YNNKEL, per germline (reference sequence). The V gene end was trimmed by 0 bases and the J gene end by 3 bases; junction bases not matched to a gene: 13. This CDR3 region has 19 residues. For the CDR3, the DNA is TGTGCCAGCAGCCAAGATAGGGCAGCGGGAGAGCCCCACAAAAACATTCAGTACTTC. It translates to CASSQDRAAGEPHKNIQYF.

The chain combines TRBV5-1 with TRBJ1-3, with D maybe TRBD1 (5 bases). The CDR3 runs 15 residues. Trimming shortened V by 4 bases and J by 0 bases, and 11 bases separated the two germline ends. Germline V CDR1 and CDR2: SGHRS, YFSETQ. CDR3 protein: CASSPGGSSGNTIYF. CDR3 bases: TGCGCCAGCAGCCCGGGGGGGAGCTCTGGAAACACCATATATTTT.

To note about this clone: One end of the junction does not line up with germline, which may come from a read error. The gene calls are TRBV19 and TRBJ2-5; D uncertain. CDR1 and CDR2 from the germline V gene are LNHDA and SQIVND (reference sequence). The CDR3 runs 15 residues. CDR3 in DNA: TGTGCCAGTAGTTTAGACCTTAGTCCCCAAGAGACCCAGTACTTC. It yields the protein CASSLDLSPQETQYF.

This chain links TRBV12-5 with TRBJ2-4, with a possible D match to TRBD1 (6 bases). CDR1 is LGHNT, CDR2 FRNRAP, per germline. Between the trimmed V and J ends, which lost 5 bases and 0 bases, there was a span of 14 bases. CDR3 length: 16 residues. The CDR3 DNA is TGTGCTAGTGGTCTAGGACAGCTGTCAGCCAAAAACATTCAGTACTTC. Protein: CASGLGQLSAKNIQYF.

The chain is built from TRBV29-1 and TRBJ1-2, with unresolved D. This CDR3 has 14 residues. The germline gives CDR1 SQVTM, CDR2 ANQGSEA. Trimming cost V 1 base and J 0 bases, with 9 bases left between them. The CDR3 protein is CSVEGGITNYGYTF. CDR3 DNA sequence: TGCAGCGTTGAAGGCGGGATCACTAACTATGGCTACACCTTC.

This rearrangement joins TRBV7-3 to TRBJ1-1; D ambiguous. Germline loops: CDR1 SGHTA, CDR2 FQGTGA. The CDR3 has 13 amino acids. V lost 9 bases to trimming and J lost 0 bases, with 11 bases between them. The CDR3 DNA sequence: TGTGCCAGTCAACGAGGAATGAACACTGAAGCTTTCTTT. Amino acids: CASQRGMNTEAFF.

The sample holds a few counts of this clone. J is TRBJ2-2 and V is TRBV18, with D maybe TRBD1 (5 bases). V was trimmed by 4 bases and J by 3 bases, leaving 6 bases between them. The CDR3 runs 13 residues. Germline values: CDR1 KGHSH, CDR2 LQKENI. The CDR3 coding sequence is TGTGCCAGCTCACAACAGGACACCGGGGAGCTGTTTTTT. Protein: CASSQQDTGELFF.

The CDR3 loop is CASSQDVSSYEQYV. The DNA for the CDR3 is TGTGCCAGCAGCCAAGATGTCAGCTCCTACGAGCAGTACGTC. This chain connects TRBV3-1 (or the pseudogene TRBV3-2) to TRBJ2-7, with unresolved D. The germline CDR1 and CDR2 sequences are LGHDT and YNNKEL (reference sequence). V was trimmed by 0 bases and J by 0 bases, leaving 6 bases between them. This CDR3 is 14 amino acids long.

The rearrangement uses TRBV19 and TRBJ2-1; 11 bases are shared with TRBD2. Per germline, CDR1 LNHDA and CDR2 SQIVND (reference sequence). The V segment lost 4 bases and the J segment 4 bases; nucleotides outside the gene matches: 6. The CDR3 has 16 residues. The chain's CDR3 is CASSTPTSGIYNEQFF. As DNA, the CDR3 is TGTGCCAGTAGTACCCCGACTAGCGGGATTTACAATGAGCAGTTCTTC.